The clone carrying this TCR beta chain was detected a few times. The antigen is not known. For ophthalmopathy patients, the Clinical Activity Score was at least 3 and the NOSPECS grade at least 4; duration was under 3 months. Not enrolled were patients with uncontrolled infection, other autoimmune disease, pregnancy or lactation. The data originate from a study of T cells in Graves' hyperthyroidism and ophthalmopathy. General study points: Most thyroid clonotypes with frequency above 0.001 were detected in blood. With a median lead of 6.5 months before onset, the model predicted ophthalmopathy.

Researchers took RNA transcripts and amplified the TCR beta CDR3 regions from them. An initial round of RT-PCR targeting the TCR CDR3 relied on the HTBI primer set. MiXCR was run by TCRdb on the multiplex PCR reads, yielding one entry per CDR3 protein. The profile covers 400,000 or so distinct CDR3 sequences, with around an eighth appearing a single time and 25% to 30% taken by the ten largest. Specimen: blood. This sequence originates from a man aged 50 to 59 with Graves' ophthalmopathy.

CDR3 sequence: CASSLTGAPYNEQFF. In nucleotides, the CDR3 is TGTGCCAGCAGCTTAACGGGAGCCCCCTACAATGAGCAGTTCTTC. J is TRBJ2-1 and V is TRBV7-3, with D perhaps TRBD2 (5 bases). CDR1 and CDR2 from the germline V gene are SGHTA and FQGTGA. With 0 bases removed from V and 2 bases from J, the gap between germline ends came to 8 bases. This CDR3 has 15 amino acids.